This T cell receptor (beta chain) is drawn from a study of cytomegalovirus exposure and HLA in healthy donors. In germline, CDR1 is MDHEN, CDR2 SYDVKM. V was pared by 5 bases and J by 2 bases, with 9 bases of the junction left unmatched. This CDR3 comprises 15 residues. General study points: Researchers reported in a later analysis that common viral pathogens appeared linked to several top clusters. There were a few CMV-associated chains whose specificity for CMV antigens was confirmed in vitro.

Amplification used 60 Vbeta primers and 13 Jbeta primers. Only in-frame clones appear in the TCRdb table, and some are missing; sequencing was by immunoSEQ multiplex PCR. The sample's table shows 40,000 to 45,000 clones. With regard to this clone: The antigen remains unidentified.

The genes are TRBV28 and TRBJ2-7; 7 bases align to TRBD1. Sample: PBMCs. The clonotype originates from a woman in her twenties or thirties in good health and CMV-seronegative. The DNA for the CDR3 is TGTGCCAGCAGTCCGGTAGGGGGACAGACCTACGAGCAGTACTTC. It translates to CASSPVGGQTYEQYF.